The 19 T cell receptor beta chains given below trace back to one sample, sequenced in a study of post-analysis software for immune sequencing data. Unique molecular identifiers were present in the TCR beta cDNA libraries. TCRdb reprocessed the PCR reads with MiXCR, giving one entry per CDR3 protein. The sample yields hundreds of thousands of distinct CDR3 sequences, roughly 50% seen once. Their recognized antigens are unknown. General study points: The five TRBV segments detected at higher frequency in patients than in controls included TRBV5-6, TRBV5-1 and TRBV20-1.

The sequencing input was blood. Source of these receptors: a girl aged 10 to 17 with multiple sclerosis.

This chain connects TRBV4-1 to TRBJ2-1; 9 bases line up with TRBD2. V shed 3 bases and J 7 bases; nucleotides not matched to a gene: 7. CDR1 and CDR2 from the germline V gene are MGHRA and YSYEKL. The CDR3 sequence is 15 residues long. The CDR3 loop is CASSQPGGLANEQFF. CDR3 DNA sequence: TGCGCCAGCAGCCAGCCTGGGGGACTAGCAAATGAGCAGTTCTTC.

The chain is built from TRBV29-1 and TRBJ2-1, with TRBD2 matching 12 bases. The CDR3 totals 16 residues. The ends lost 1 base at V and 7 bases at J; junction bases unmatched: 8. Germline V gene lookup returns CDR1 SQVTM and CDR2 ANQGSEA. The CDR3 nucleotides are TGCAGCGTTGAAGGACTAGCGGGAGTCTCGTGGAATGAGCAGTTCTTC. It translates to CSVEGLAGVSWNEQFF.

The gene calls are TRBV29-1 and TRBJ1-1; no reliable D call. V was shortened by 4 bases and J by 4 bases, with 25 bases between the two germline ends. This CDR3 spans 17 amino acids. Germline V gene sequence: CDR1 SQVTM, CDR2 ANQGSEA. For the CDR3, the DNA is TGCAGCGTTGTTTTCTTCAGAGGTTGGGGAGACGGCACTGAAGCTTTCTTT. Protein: CSVVFFRGWGDGTEAFF.

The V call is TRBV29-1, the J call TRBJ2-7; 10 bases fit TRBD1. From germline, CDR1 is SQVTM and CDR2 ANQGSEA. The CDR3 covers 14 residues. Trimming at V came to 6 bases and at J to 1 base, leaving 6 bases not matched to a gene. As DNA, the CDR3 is TGCAGCGTCACCCGGGACAGGGGATCCTACGAGCAGTACTTC. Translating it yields CSVTRDRGSYEQYF.

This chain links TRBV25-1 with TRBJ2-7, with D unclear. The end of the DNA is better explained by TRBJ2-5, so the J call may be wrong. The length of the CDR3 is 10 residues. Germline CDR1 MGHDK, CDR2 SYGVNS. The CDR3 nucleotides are TGTGCCAGCGCCGAGGAGACCCAGTACTTC. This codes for CASAEETQYF.

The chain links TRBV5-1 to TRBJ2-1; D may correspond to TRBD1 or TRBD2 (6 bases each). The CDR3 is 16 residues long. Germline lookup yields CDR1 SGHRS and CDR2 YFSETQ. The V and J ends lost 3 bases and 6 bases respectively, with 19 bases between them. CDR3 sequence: CASSYPDGRGGNEQFF. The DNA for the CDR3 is TGCGCCAGCAGCTACCCCGACGGCAGGGGAGGCAATGAGCAGTTCTTC.

CDR3 DNA: TGCAACGTCCTTGTGGCAGGGGAACACGAGCAGTACTTC. Amino acid sequence: CNVLVAGEHEQYF. V is TRBV29-1 and J is TRBJ2-7; tentatively, D is TRBD1 (6 bases). The CDR3 loop spans 13 amino acids. Germline CDR1 and CDR2: SQVTM and ANQGSEA.

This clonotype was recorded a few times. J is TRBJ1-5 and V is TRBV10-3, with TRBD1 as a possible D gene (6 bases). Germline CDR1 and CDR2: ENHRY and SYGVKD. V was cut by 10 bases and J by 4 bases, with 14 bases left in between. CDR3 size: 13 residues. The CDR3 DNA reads TGTGCCACCGCTCAGACAGGAAATCAGCCCCAGCATTTT. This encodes CATAQTGNQPQHF.

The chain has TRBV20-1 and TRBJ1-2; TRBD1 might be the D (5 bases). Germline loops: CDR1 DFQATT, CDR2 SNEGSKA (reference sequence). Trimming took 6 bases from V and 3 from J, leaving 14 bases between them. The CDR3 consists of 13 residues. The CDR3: CSAPNRGDYGYTF. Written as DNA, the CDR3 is TGCAGTGCCCCTAATCGGGGGGACTATGGCTACACCTTC.

The CDR3 DNA reads as TGCAGTGCTTACGGGGCGACCTACGAGCAGTACTTC. It yields the protein CSAYGATYEQYF. This chain connects TRBV20-1 to TRBJ2-7, with D tentatively TRBD1 or TRBD2 (5 bases each). V was shortened by 5 bases and J by 2 bases, with 10 bases between the two germline ends. Germline values: CDR1 DFQATT, CDR2 SNEGSKA (reference sequence). There are 12 residues in the CDR3.

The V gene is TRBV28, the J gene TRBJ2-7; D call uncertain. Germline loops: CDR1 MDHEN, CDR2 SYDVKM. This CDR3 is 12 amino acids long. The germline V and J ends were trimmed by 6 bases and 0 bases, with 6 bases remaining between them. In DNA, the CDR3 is TGTGCCAGCAGAATAAGCTCCTACGAGCAGTACTTC. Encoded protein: CASRISSYEQYF.

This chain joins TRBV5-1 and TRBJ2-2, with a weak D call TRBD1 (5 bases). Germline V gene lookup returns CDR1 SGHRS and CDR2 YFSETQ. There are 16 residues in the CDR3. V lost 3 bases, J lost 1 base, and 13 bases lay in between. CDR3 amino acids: CASSSTVVMNTGELFF. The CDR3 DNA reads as TGCGCCAGCAGCTCGACAGTTGTTATGAACACCGGGGAGCTGTTTTTT.

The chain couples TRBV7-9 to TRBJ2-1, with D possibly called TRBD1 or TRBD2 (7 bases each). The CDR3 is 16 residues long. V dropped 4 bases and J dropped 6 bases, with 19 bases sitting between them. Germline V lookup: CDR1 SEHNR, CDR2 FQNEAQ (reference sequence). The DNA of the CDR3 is TGTGCCAGCAGCTCTAGGGAGGGGACAGCGAGCAATGAGCAGTTCTTC. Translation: CASSSREGTASNEQFF.

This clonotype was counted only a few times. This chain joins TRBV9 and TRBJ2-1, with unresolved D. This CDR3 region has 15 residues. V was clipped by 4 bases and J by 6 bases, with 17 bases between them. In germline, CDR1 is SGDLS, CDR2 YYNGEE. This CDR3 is CASSSVDPISNEQFF. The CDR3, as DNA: TGTGCCAGCAGCTCCGTGGACCCTATAAGCAATGAGCAGTTCTTC.

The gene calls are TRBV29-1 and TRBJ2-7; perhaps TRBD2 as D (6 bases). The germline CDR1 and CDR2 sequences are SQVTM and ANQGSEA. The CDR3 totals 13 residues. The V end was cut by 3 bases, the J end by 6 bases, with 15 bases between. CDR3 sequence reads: CSVEFLVGGEQYF. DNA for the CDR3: TGCAGCGTTGAGTTCCTAGTGGGAGGCGAGCAGTACTTC.

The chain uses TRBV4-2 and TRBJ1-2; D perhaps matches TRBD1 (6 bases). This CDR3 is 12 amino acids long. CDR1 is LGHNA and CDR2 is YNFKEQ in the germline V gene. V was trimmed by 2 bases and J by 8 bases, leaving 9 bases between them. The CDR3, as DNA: TGTGCCAGCAGCCAAACAGGGAACGGCTACACCTTC. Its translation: CASSQTGNGYTF.

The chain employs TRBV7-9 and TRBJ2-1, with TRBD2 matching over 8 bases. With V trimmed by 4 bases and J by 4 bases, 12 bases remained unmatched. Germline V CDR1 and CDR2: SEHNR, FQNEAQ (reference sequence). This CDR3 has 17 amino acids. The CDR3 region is CASSSPGGLGKYNEQFF. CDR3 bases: TGTGCCAGCAGCTCTCCGGGGGGGTTGGGGAAATACAATGAGCAGTTCTTC.

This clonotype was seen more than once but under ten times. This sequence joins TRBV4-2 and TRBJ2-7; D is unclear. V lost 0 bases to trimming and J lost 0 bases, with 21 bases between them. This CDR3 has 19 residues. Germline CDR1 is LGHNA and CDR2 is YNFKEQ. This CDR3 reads CASSQDRTPLRPHSYEQYF. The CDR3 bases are TGTGCCAGCAGCCAAGATCGCACCCCTTTGCGGCCCCACTCCTACGAGCAGTACTTC.

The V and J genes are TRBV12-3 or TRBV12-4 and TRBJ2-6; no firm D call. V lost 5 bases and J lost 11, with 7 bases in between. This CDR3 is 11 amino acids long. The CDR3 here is CASSPTHVLTF. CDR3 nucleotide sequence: TGTGCCAGCAGTCCCACCCACGTCCTGACTTTC.